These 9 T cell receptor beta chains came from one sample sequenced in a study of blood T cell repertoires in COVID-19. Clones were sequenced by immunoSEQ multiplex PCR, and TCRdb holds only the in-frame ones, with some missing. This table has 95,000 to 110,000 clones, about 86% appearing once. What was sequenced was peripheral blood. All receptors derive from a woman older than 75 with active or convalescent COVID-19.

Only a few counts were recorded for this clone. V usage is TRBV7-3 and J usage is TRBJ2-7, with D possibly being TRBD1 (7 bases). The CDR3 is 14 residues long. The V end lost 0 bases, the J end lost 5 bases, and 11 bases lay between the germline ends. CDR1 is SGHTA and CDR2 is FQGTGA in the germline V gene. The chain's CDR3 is CASSLTAGGHEQYF. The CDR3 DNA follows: TGTGCCAGCAGCTTAACGGCAGGGGGGCACGAGCAGTACTTC.

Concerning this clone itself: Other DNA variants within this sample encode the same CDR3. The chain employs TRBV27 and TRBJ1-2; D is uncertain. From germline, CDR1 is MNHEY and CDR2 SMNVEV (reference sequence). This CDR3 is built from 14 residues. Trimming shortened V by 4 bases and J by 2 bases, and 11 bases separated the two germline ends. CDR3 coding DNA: TGTGCCAGCAGTTCTGGAGGAAGGAACTATGGCTACACCTTC. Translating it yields CASSSGGRNYGYTF.

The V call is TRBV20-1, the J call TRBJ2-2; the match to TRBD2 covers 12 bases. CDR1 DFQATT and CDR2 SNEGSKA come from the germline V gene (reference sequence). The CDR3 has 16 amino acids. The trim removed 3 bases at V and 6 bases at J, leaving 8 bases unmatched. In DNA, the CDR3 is TGCAGTGCTAGTACGTCGGCTAGCGGGAGGGCCGGGGAGCTGTTTTTT. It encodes CSASTSASGRAGELFF.

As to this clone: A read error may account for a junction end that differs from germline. The CDR3 nucleotides read TGTGCTAGCAGCGACTCAATAGCGGGAGCGAACACCGGGGAGCTGTTTTTT. This gives the protein CASSDSIAGANTGELFF. The chain joins TRBV7-7 to TRBJ2-2; 9 bases fit TRBD2. The CDR3 is made up of 17 amino acids. The V gene's germline CDR1 is SSHAT and CDR2 FNYEAQ (reference sequence).

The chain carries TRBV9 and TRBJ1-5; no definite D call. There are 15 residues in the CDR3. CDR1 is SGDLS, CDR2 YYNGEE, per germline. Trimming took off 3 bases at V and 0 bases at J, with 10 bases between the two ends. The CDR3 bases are TGTGCCAGCAGCGCTAATGGTTATAGCAATCAGCCCCAGCATTTT. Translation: CASSANGYSNQPQHF.

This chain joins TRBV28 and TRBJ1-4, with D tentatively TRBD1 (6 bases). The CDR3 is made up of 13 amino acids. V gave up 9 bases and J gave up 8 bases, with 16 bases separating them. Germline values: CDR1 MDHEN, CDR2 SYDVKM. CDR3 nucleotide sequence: TGTGCCAGTAGGGGGGGGACGGGAGAAAAACTGTTTTTT. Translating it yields CASRGGTGEKLFF. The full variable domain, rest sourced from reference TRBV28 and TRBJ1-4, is DVKVTQSSRYLVKRTGEKVFLECVQDMDHENMFWYRQDPGLGLRLIYFSYDVKMKEKGDIPEGYSVSREKKERFSLILESASTNQTSMYLCASRGGTGEKLFFGSGTQLSVL.

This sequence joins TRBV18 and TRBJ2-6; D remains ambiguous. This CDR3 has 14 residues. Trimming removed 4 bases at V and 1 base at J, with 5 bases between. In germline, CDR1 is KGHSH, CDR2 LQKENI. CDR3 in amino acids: CASSRGSGANVLTF. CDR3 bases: TGTGCCAGCTCACGCGGATCTGGGGCCAACGTCCTGACTTTC. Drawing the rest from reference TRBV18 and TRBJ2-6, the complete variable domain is NAGVMQNPRHLVRRRGQEARLRCSPMKGHSHVYWYRQLPEEGLKFMVYLQKENIIDESGMPKERFSAEFPKEGPSILRIQQVVRGDSAAYFCASSRGSGANVLTFGAGSRLTVL.

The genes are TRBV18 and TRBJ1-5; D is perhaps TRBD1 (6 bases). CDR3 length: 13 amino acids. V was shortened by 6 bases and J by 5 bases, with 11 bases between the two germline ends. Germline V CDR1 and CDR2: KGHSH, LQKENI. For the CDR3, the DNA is TGTGCCAGCTCCCCTGCAGGGGATCAGCCCCAGCATTTT. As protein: CASSPAGDQPQHF.

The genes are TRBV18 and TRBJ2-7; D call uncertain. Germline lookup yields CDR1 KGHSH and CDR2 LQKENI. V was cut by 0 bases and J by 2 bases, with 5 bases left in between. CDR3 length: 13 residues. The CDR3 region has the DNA TGTGCCAGCTCACCACCCTTAACCTACGAGCAGTACTTC. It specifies CASSPPLTYEQYF.